These 18 T cell receptor beta chains came from one sample sequenced in a study of CD8+CD57+ T cells in acquired aplastic anemia. Genomic DNA, serving as template, underwent TCR beta VDJ and CDR3 profiling. TCRdb fed the reads into MiXCR, producing one record per CDR3 protein. The table lists some 280,000 distinct CDR3 sequences, 55% to 65% of them singletons. Sequenced: sorted CD4+, CD8+, or CD8+CD57+ T cells (not recorded which) from PBMCs. The receptors were sampled from a human donor with severe aplastic anemia or a healthy control (not recorded which).

The V gene is TRBV10-3, the J gene TRBJ1-6, with 8 bases lining up with TRBD1. This CDR3 has 14 amino acids. The V and J ends lost 6 bases and 10 bases, in that order; junction bases with no gene match: 8. From germline, CDR1 is ENHRY and CDR2 SYGVKD. CDR3 sequence reads: CAIRNGQGESPLHF. CDR3 DNA: TGTGCCATCAGGAACGGACAGGGAGAGTCACCCCTCCACTTT.

The J gene is TRBJ2-1, the V gene TRBV7-8; D may be TRBD2 (5 bases). Trimming left V 1 base short and J 7 bases short, with 14 bases between. Per germline, CDR1 SGHVS and CDR2 FQNEAQ. The CDR3 spans 15 residues. As DNA, the CDR3 is TGTGCCAGCAGCTTAGTCCTCCTCTCGGGAAATGAGCAGTTCTTC. Its protein product is CASSLVLLSGNEQFF.

This chain uses TRBV5-6 with TRBJ2-7; TRBD1 is a possible D gene (6 bases). There are 15 residues in the CDR3. Trimming pared 0 bases from V and 2 bases from J, leaving 12 bases between. The germline V gene has CDR1 SGHDT and CDR2 YYEEEE. DNA for the CDR3: TGTGCCAGCAGCTTGGAGCCAGGGGAAACCTACGAGCAGTACTTC. It is translated as CASSLEPGETYEQYF.

The V gene is TRBV5-6, the J gene TRBJ2-3, with 12 positions matching TRBD2. The CDR3 covers 15 residues. With 1 base clipped from V and 5 bases from J, the junction kept 2 bases outside the gene matches. Germline lookup yields CDR1 SGHDT and CDR2 YYEEEE. For the CDR3, the DNA is TGTGCCAGCAGCTTGAAGACTAGCGGGGGAGATACGCAGTATTTT. Its translation: CASSLKTSGGDTQYF. The complete variable domain, with remaining parts taken from reference TRBV5-6 and TRBJ2-3, reads DAGVTQSPTHLIKTRGQQVTLRCSPKSGHDTVSWYQQALGQGPQFIFQYYEEEERQRGNFPDRFSGHQFPNYSSELNVNALLLGDSALYLCASSLKTSGGDTQYFGPGTRLTVL.

In this sample, this clonotype turned up many times. A read error may be the cause here, since a much bigger clone is one base away. J is TRBJ2-7 and V is TRBV20-1; D is possibly TRBD1 (5 bases). The CDR3 is made up of 14 amino acids. Germline lookup yields CDR1 DFQATT and CDR2 SNEGSKA (reference sequence). V lost 2 bases and J 6 bases, leaving 17 bases between the germline ends. The CDR3 DNA reads TGCAGTGCTAGACCCTCCCGCACAGGCTGCGAGCAGTACTTC. Translated: CSARPSRTGCEQYF.

This clonotype was seen only a few times. The rearrangement uses TRBV12-3 or TRBV12-4 and TRBJ2-5; D remains ambiguous. The CDR3 is made up of 13 amino acids. Trimming removed 3 bases at V and 3 bases at J, with 8 bases between. The CDR3 DNA is TGTGCCAGCAGTTTCGGTGTCAAAGAGACCCAGTACTTC. Translating it yields CASSFGVKETQYF.

This clonotype came up many times. V and J are TRBV5-8 and TRBJ2-3, with D possibly matching TRBD2 (7 bases). V shed 7 bases and J shed 1 base, with 37 bases lying between them. Germline CDR1 is SGHTS and CDR2 is YDEGEE. The CDR3 spans 22 residues. The CDR3 bases are TGTGCCAGCTACTGCATACTTCCCGGGGGGCGAGGGGCTCTTGAGTGCACAGATACGCAGTATTTT. Translation: CASYCILPGGRGALECTDTQYF.

On this clonotype itself: The conserved phenylalanine or tryptophan is not found at the CDR3 terminus, so this likely reflects a read error. The chain links TRBV9 to TRBJ1-1; D unresolved. CDR1 and CDR2 (germline): SGDLS, YYNGEE. The CDR3 covers 13 residues. The CDR3 nucleotides are TGTGCCATCAGCGCACGGGGTGGCACTGAAGCTTTCATT. Protein product: CAISARGGTEAFI.

This clonotype was recorded once. The chain recombines TRBV7-3 with TRBJ2-3, with D perhaps matching TRBD1 or TRBD2 (7 bases each). The CDR3 runs to 15 residues. V lost 3 bases to trimming and J lost 4 bases, with 14 bases between them. Germline V gene data show CDR1 as SGHTA and CDR2 as FQGTGA. CDR3 residues: CASSFVQGGADTQYF. DNA for the CDR3: TGTGCCAGCAGCTTCGTCCAGGGGGGGGCAGATACGCAGTATTTT.

This clonotype has more than one count but fewer than ten. The rearrangement uses TRBV19 and TRBJ1-2; D unclear. The CDR3 length is 14 residues. V gave up 3 bases and J gave up 2 bases, with 10 bases separating them. Germline V gives CDR1 LNHDA, CDR2 SQIVND (reference sequence). The DNA of the CDR3 is TGTGCCAGTAGTATCCCCAGGTTCAACTATGGCTACACCTTC. It translates to CASSIPRFNYGYTF.

This clonotype came up once. The chain links TRBV10-3 to TRBJ2-2; the D is unclear. There are 18 residues in the CDR3. Trimming pared 0 bases from V and 1 base from J, leaving 15 bases between. Germline CDR1 is ENHRY and CDR2 is SYGVKD. The CDR3 DNA follows: TGTGCCATCAGTGAGTCGCGGCTCGGGCCTAAGAACACCGGGGAGCTGTTTTTT. This gives the protein CAISESRLGPKNTGELFF.

This chain uses TRBV5-6 with TRBJ2-7; TRBD1 might be the D (5 bases). The V gene lost 2 bases and the J gene lost 5 bases, with 14 bases spanning the gap. This CDR3 is 14 amino acids long. Germline lookup yields CDR1 SGHDT and CDR2 YYEEEE. The CDR3 spells CASSFFQGGDEQYF. CDR3 bases: TGTGCCAGCAGCTTTTTTCAGGGTGGCGACGAGCAGTACTTC.

This clonotype was recorded many times. This chain joins TRBV28 and TRBJ2-5; the D gene is possibly TRBD2 (6 bases). Germline V gene sequence: CDR1 MDHEN, CDR2 SYDVKM. The CDR3 spans 16 residues. The V gene lost 6 bases and the J gene lost 4 bases, with 21 bases spanning the gap. The CDR3 DNA is TGTGCCAGCAGCCCCCCCCTAGCGACTAGACGAGAGACCCAGTACTTC. Protein: CASSPPLATRRETQYF. The entire variable domain, with the rest obtained from reference TRBV28 and TRBJ2-5, is as follows: DVKVTQSSRYLVKRTGEKVFLECVQDMDHENMFWYRQDPGLGLRLIYFSYDVKMKEKGDIPEGYSVSREKKERFSLILESASTNQTSMYLCASSPPLATRRETQYFGPGTRLLVL.

In this sample, this clonotype turned up many times. V usage is TRBV6-5 and J usage is TRBJ1-2; TRBD1 agrees at 7 bases. The V gene's germline CDR1 is MNHEY and CDR2 SVGAGI. With V trimmed by 5 bases and J by 4 bases, 7 bases remained unmatched. CDR3 length: 14 amino acids. CDR3 residues: CASSPDRVRYGYTF. For the CDR3, the DNA is TGTGCCAGCAGTCCCGACAGGGTCCGCTATGGCTACACCTTC.

The V gene is TRBV7-9, the J gene TRBJ2-5; 8 nucleotides line up with TRBD1. The CDR3 consists of 12 residues. Germline values: CDR1 SEHNR, CDR2 FQNEAQ (reference sequence). V lost 9 bases to trimming and J lost 9 bases; unmatched junction nucleotides: 9. The CDR3 sequence: CASGQGIKPQYF. The CDR3 coding sequence is TGTGCCAGTGGACAGGGCATCAAGCCCCAGTACTTC.

The chain employs TRBV19 and TRBJ1-6, with 9 bases lining up with TRBD1. There are 19 residues in the CDR3. V was clipped by 6 bases and J by 7 bases; unmatched bases: 19. Germline lookup yields CDR1 LNHDA and CDR2 SQIVND (reference sequence). The DNA for the CDR3 is TGTGCCAGTAGCAACTCCAGAAGGGGACAGGGAATAGAGAATTCACCCCTCCACTTT. Protein: CASSNSRRGQGIENSPLHF.

The chain has TRBV11-2 and TRBJ1-5; 8 nucleotides agree with TRBD1. The CDR3 covers 13 residues. Per the germline V gene, CDR1 is SGHAT and CDR2 is FQNNGV. Trimming cost V 5 bases and J 9 bases; bases outside gene matches: 6. CDR3 sequence reads: CASSPDRALPQHF. The CDR3 DNA reads TGTGCCAGCAGCCCGGACAGGGCCCTGCCCCAGCATTTT.

CDR3 protein: CASSPYEGEKLFF. CDR3 coding DNA: TGTGCCAGCAGTCCTTATGAGGGGGAAAAACTGTTTTTT. This chain links TRBV2 with TRBJ1-4, with D possibly matching TRBD1 (5 bases). V lost 5 bases, J lost 8 bases, and 12 bases lay in between. CDR1 and CDR2 from the germline V gene are SNHLY and FYNNEI. CDR3 length: 13 amino acids.